A selection of T cell receptor beta chains follows, all from one sample in a study of blood T cell repertoires in COVID-19. The repertoire was sequenced with immunoSEQ multiplex PCR; TCRdb's copy has only in-frame clones and lacks some. The data hold 100,000 or so clones, with approximately 92% observed a single time. Sequences were obtained from peripheral blood. All receptors derive from a man younger than 35 with acute or convalescent COVID-19. CDR3s include the opening cysteine and the closing phenylalanine or tryptophan. Fields, in order: V gene, J gene, clone size, D gene, CDR3 DNA, CDR3 protein. The D gene is left open where the match is weak. Size tells how often a clone was seen (once, few, many) or the class of an expanded clone, and some rows leave it out.

>TRBV19|TRBJ2-5|-|TRBD2
TGTGCCAGTAGTATCAATCGGCTAGCGGCGCAAGAGACCCAGTACTTC
CASSINRLAAQETQYF
>TRBV6-1|TRBJ2-7|-|-
TGTGCCAGCAGTGAGGGAGACTACGAGCAGTACTTC
CASSEGDYEQYF
>TRBV27|TRBJ1-2|-|-
TGTGCCAGCAGTTTTACCCAGGGCAATGGCTACACCTTC
CASSFTQGNGYTF
>TRBV19|TRBJ1-5|-|-
TGTGCCAGTAGTTTGTCTCGGCAGGATCAGCCCCAGCATTTT
CASSLSRQDQPQHF
>TRBV10-1|TRBJ2-1|-|-
TGCGCCAGCAGTGATTCCCCGGGCTACAATGAGCAGTTCTTC
CASSDSPGYNEQFF
>TRBV30|TRBJ1-3|-|-
TGTGCCTGGAGTGTAAAGCAACTCTCTGGAAACACCATATATTTT
CAWSVKQLSGNTIYF
>TRBV19|TRBJ2-1|-|-
TGTGCCAGTAGTATAGAGCGGAGGTTTGACGACGAGCCCTACAATGAGCAGTTCTTC
CASSIERRFDDEPYNEQFF
>TRBV7-9|TRBJ2-1|-|TRBD1
TGTGCCAGCAGCCAGGACAGGAACAATGAGCAGTTCTTC
CASSQDRNNEQFF
>TRBV28|TRBJ2-7|-|TRBD2
TGTGCCAGCAGTTTATTCGGGGGGTCCCTAACCTACGAGCAGTACTTC
CASSLFGGSLTYEQYF
>TRBV3-1/TRBV3-2|TRBJ1-1|-|-
TGTGCCAGCAGTAACATCAGGAACACTGAAGCTTTCTTT
CASSNIRNTEAFF
>TRBV13|TRBJ1-6|-|-
TGTGCCAGCAGCTTATATAGGGGGATGGATAATTCACCCCTCCACTTT
CASSLYRGMDNSPLHF
>TRBV11-2|TRBJ2-5|once|TRBD2
TGTGCCAGCAGCTTAGGGACTAGACCCACGGGGACCCAGTACTTC
CASSLGTRPTGTQYF
>TRBV4-2|TRBJ2-7|-|-
TGTGCCAGCAGCCAAGTGGCCTTCTCCTACGAGCAGTACTTC
CASSQVAFSYEQYF
>TRBV3-1/TRBV3-2|TRBJ2-3|-|TRBD2
TGTGCCAGCAGCCAAGCCCGGGGAGGGTTCGGAGATACGCAGTATTTT
CASSQARGGFGDTQYF
>TRBV9|TRBJ1-6|-|TRBD1
TGTGCCAGCAGCGTAGCAGGGACAGATAATTCACCCCTCCACTTT
CASSVAGTDNSPLHF
>TRBV5-5|TRBJ2-5|once|-
TGTGCCAGCAGCTTGTCGGCGGCTCAAGAGACCCAGTACTTC
CASSLSAAQETQYF
>TRBV7-6|TRBJ1-1|-|TRBD1
TGTGCCAGCAGCCCACGACAGGGACAGAACACTGAAGCTTTCTTT
CASSPRQGQNTEAFF
>TRBV7-9|TRBJ2-4|-|-
TGTGCCATCGGACTAGCCAAAAACATTCAGTACTTC
CAIGLAKNIQYF
>TRBV5-4|TRBJ1-1|-|-
TGTGCCAGCAGCGCCCAAAGCAGGAACATGAACACTGAAGCTTTCTTT
CASSAQSRNMNTEAFF
>TRBV7-8|TRBJ2-1|few|-
TGTGCCAGCAGCTTAGGCCAAGCCCCCAATGAGCAGTTCTTC
CASSLGQAPNEQFF
>TRBV24-1|TRBJ2-7|once|-
TGTGCCACCAGTGACCAATACGAGCAGTACTTC
CATSDQYEQYF
>TRBV7-6|TRBJ2-5|-|TRBD2
TGTGCCAGCAGCTTAGAAGTGAGACTAGCGGGAATATGGGAGACCCAGTACTTC
CASSLEVRLAGIWETQYF
>TRBV27|TRBJ1-1|-|TRBD1
TGTGCCAGCAGGACTCTGGACAGGGTGGAGGCTTTCTTT
CASRTLDRVEAFF
>TRBV7-9|TRBJ1-4|-|-
TGTGCCAGCAGCCTAAGTTCGAGTGATGAAAAACTGTTTTTT
CASSLSSSDEKLFF
>TRBV11-2|TRBJ1-2|-|-
TGTGCCAGCAGCTTAGGGGCCCGTTCTAACTATGGCTACACCTTC
CASSLGARSNYGYTF
>TRBV27|TRBJ1-5|-|TRBD1
TGTGCCAGCAGTTTACTCGGACAGGGAGGTTTCTATCAGCCCCAGCATTTT
CASSLLGQGGFYQPQHF
>TRBV19|TRBJ2-2|-|-
TGTGCCAGTAGTAAGCGTTCAGATATCGCCGGGGAGCTGTTTTTT
CASSKRSDIAGELFF
>TRBV7-9|TRBJ2-3|-|-
TGTGCCAGCAGCCCTAAGGGGCCAGATACGCAGTATTTT
CASSPKGPDTQYF
>TRBV5-5|TRBJ1-1|-|-
TGTGCCAGCAGCTTAGGAGGGAGCACTGAAGCTTTCTTT
CASSLGGSTEAFF
>TRBV6-1|TRBJ1-1|-|-
TGTGCCAGCAGTGAAGGATTTTGGCGAGGGAACACTGAAGCTTTCTTT
CASSEGFWRGNTEAFF
>TRBV9|TRBJ2-1|-|TRBD2
TGTGCCAGCAGCGTACTCAGCGGCAGCGGGAGGCTAGATGAGCAGTTCTTC
CASSVLSGSGRLDEQFF
>TRBV29-1|TRBJ2-5|-|TRBD2
TGCAGCGTTGCTAGCGGGGGCCTTCAAGAGACCCAGTACTTC
CSVASGGLQETQYF
>TRBV19|TRBJ1-2|-|-
TGTGCCAGTAGTACCTTATACCCCTCCAGGTCAACTAACTATGGCTACACCTTC
CASSTLYPSRSTNYGYTF
>TRBV5-1|TRBJ1-1|-|-
TGCGCCAGCAGCTTGGGGCCGAGGGGAGGCACTGAAGCTTTCTTT
CASSLGPRGGTEAFF
>TRBV7-2|TRBJ2-3|-|-
TGTGCCAGCAGCTTCCAGGGGGAGGTAGATACGCAGTATTTT
CASSFQGEVDTQYF
>TRBV9|TRBJ2-1|-|-
TGTGCCAGCAGCGTAGTCGATGAGCAGTTCTTC
CASSVVDEQFF
>TRBV7-9|TRBJ2-3|once|-
TGTGCCAGCAGCTTAGTGCGGGGGCACACAGATACGCAGTATTTT
CASSLVRGHTDTQYF
>TRBV6-5|TRBJ1-1|-|TRBD1
TGTGCCAGCAGCCTAGGACAGGGAGTCAACACTGAAGCTTTCTTT
CASSLGQGVNTEAFF
>TRBV5-1|TRBJ2-7|-|-
TGCGCCAGCAGCTCCAGTGGTTACTACGAGCAGTACTTC
CASSSSGYYEQYF
>TRBV6-6|TRBJ2-1|once|-
TGTGCCTCCCGCACAGGGCAGGCCTACCTGGACAATGAGCAGTTCTTC
CASRTGQAYLDNEQFF
>TRBV7-7|TRBJ2-1|-|TRBD2
TGTGCCAGCAGCTTAGGACTAGCGGGGGTGGATGAGCAGTTCTTC
CASSLGLAGVDEQFF